The 5 T cell receptor beta chains below come from one sample, sequenced in a study of cytomegalovirus exposure and HLA in healthy donors. This PCR relied on a set of 60 Vbeta primers and 13 Jbeta primers. TCRdb keeps only in-frame clones here, not all; method: immunoSEQ multiplex PCR. The top ten clones hold 1.5% to 2% of a sample with about 130,000 clones, approximately 85% of them seen once. The sample was PBMCs. The receptor source for this set is a boy between 10 and 17 years old in good health and CMV-seronegative.

The chain couples TRBV9 to TRBJ2-7, with D possibly being TRBD1 (5 bases). CDR1 is SGDLS, CDR2 YYNGEE, per germline. Trimming cost V 2 bases and J 4 bases, with 22 bases left between them. There are 17 residues in the CDR3. The CDR3 coding sequence is TGTGCCAGCAGCGTGCTGGGCGAACCCCAGGGCCTATACGAGCAGTACTTC. It is translated as CASSVLGEPQGLYEQYF.

V usage is TRBV7-2 and J usage is TRBJ1-1, with 8 nucleotides matching TRBD1. CDR1 is SGHTA, CDR2 FQGNSA, per germline. With V trimmed by 4 bases and J by 0 bases, 7 bases remained unmatched. The CDR3 has 16 residues. CDR3 sequence reads: CASSSHPTGVNTEAFF. The CDR3, as DNA: TGTGCCAGCAGCTCCCACCCGACAGGGGTGAACACTGAAGCTTTCTTT.

This chain uses TRBV5-1 with TRBJ2-3; TRBD2 aligns across 9 bases. With V trimmed by 0 bases and J by 4 bases, 3 bases remained unmatched. The CDR3 consists of 15 residues. Germline assignment: CDR1 SGHRS and CDR2 YFSETQ. The CDR3 reads CASSLVASGADTQYF. The DNA of the CDR3 is TGCGCCAGCAGCTTGGTGGCTAGCGGGGCAGATACGCAGTATTTT.

The CDR3 DNA follows: TGTGCCAGCAGCCAAGATACTGGCAGCCCCCGGGGTACTGAAGCTTTCTTT. It encodes CASSQDTGSPRGTEAFF. The chain couples TRBV4-2 to TRBJ1-1; D is unclear. Germline V gives CDR1 LGHNA, CDR2 YNFKEQ. V was clipped by 0 bases and J by 5 bases, with 19 bases between them. The CDR3 consists of 17 residues.

This clone was picked up one time. For the CDR3, the DNA is TGTGCCAGCAGCGCGGGACTAGCAGAAGAGACCCAGTACTTC. Translated: CASSAGLAEETQYF. The chain joins TRBV7-6 to TRBJ2-5, with 9 bases matching TRBD2. With V trimmed by 5 bases and J by 3 bases, 4 bases remained unmatched. The CDR3 loop spans 14 amino acids. Germline CDR1 reads SGHVS; CDR2 reads FNYEAQ.